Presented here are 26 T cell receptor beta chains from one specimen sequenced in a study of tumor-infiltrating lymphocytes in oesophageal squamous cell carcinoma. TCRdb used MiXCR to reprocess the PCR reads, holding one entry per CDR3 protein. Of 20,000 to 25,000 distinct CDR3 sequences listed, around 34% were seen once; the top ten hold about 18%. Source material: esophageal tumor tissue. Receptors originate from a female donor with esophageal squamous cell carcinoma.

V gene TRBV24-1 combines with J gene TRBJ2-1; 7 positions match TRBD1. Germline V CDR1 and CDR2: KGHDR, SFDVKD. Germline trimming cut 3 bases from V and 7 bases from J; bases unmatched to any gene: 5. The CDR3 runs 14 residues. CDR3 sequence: CATSDVTGPNEQFF. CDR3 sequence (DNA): TGTGCCACCAGTGATGTGACAGGGCCAAATGAGCAGTTCTTC.

The CDR3 sequence is CASSPRQGNSYNSPLHF. The CDR3 nucleotides are TGTGCCAGCTCACCACGGCAGGGGAACTCCTATAATTCACCCCTCCACTTT. The chain uses TRBV18 and TRBJ1-6; a weak D match, TRBD1 (6 bases). This CDR3 spans 17 amino acids. Germline lookup yields CDR1 KGHSH and CDR2 LQKENI. Trimming took off 1 base at V and 0 bases at J, with 10 bases between the two ends.

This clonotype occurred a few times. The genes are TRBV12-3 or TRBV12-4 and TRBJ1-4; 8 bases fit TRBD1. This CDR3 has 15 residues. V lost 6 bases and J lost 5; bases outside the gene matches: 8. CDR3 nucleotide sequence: TGTGCCAGCAGCTCGACAGGGGCCTTAAATGAAAAACTGTTTTTT. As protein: CASSSTGALNEKLFF.

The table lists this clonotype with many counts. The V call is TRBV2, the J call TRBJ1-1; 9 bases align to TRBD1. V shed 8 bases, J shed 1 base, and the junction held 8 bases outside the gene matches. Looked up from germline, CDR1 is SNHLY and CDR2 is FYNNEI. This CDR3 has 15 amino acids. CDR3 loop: CASLPLTGGNTEAFF. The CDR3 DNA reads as TGTGCCAGCCTACCTCTGACAGGGGGGAACACTGAAGCTTTCTTT.

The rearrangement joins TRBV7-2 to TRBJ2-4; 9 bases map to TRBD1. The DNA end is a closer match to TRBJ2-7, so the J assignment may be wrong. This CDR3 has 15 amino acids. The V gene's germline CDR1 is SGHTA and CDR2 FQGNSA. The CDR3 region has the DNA TGTGCCAGCAGCTTATACCGGGACAGGGCCTACGAGCAGTACTTC. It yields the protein CASSLYRDRAYEQYF.

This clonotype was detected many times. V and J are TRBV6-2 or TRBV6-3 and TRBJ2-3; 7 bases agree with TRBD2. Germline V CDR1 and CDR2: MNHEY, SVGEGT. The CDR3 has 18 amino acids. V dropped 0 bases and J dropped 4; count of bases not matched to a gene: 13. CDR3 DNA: TGTGCCAGCAGTTACTCGATCTATGGCGGGAGTAAGGCAGATACGCAGTATTTT. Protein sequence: CASSYSIYGGSKADTQYF.

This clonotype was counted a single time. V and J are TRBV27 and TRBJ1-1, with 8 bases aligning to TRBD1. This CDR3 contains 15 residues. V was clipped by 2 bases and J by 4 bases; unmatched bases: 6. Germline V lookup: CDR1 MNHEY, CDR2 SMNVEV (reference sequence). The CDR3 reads CASSLRWQGATEAFF. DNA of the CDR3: TGTGCCAGCAGTTTAAGGTGGCAGGGGGCCACTGAAGCTTTCTTT.

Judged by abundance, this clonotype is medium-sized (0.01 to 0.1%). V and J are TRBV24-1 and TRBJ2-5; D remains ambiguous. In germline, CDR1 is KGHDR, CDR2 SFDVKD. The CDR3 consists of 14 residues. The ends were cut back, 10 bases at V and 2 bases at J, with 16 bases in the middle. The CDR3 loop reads CATQPSDGQETQYF. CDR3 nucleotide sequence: TGTGCCACTCAACCCAGCGACGGTCAAGAGACCCAGTACTTC.

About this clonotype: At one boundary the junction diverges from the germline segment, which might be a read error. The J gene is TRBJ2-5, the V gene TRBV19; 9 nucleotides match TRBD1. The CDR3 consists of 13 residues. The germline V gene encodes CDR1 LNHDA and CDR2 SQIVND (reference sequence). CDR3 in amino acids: CASGTGMRETQNF. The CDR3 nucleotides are TGTGCCAGTGGGACAGGGATGAGGGAGACCCAGAACTTC.

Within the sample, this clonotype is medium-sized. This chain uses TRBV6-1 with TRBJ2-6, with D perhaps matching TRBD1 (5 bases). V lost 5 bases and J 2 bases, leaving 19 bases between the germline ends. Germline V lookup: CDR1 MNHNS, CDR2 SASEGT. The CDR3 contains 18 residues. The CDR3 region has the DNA TGTGCCAGCAGTTTCCTACAGTGGGGCGGAGCTGGGGCCAACGTCCTGACTTTC. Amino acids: CASSFLQWGGAGANVLTF.

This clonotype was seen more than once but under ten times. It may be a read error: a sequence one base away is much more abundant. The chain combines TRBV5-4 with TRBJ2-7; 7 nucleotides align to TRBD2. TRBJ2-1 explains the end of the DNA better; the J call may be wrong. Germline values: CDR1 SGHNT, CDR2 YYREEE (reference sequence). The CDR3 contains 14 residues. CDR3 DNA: TGTGCCAGCAGCGAAACTAGCGCCTCCTACGAGCAGTTCTTC. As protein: CASSETSASYEQFF.

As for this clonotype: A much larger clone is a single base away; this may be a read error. CDR3: CASSLGRSLGKLYF. DNA of the CDR3: TGTGCCAGCAGCTTGGGCCGGTCTCTGGGAAAACTGTATTTT. The chain combines TRBV7-8 with TRBJ2-3; D ambiguous. The length of the CDR3 is 14 residues. V lost 3 bases and J lost 14, with 21 bases in between. CDR1 SGHVS and CDR2 FQNEAQ come from the germline V gene.

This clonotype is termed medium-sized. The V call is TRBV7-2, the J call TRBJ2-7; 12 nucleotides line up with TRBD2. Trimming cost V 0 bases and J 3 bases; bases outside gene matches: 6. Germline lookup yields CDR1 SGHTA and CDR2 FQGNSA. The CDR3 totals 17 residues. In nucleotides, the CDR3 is TGTGCCAGCAGCTTAGCGATGACTAGCGGGAGCAACTACGAGCAGTACTTC. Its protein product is CASSLAMTSGSNYEQYF.

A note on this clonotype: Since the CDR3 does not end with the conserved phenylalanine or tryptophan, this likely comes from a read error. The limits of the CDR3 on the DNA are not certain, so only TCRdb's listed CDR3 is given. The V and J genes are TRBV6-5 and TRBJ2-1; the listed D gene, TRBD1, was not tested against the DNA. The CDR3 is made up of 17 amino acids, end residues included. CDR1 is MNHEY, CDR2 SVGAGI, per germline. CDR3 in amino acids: CASSLGGTGTYEQYFGS.

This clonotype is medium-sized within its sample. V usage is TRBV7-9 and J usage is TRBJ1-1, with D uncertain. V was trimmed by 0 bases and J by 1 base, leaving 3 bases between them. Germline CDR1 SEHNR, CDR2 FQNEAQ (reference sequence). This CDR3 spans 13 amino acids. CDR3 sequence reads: CASSLAGNTEAFF. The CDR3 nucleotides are TGTGCCAGCAGCTTAGCTGGGAACACTGAAGCTTTCTTT.

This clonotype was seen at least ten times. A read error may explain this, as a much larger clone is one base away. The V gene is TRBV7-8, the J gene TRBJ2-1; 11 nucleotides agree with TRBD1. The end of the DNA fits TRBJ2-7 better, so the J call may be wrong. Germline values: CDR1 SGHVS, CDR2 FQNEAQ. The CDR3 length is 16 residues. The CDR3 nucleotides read TGTGCCAGCAGCTCCCGGGACAGGGGGGACTACAATGAGCAGTACTTC. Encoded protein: CASSSRDRGDYNEQYF.

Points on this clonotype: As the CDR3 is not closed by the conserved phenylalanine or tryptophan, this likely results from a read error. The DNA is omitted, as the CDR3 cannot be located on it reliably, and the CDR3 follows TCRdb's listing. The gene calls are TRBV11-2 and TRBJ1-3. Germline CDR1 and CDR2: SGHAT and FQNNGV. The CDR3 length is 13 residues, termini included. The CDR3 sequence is CASSLDRDNPGLA.

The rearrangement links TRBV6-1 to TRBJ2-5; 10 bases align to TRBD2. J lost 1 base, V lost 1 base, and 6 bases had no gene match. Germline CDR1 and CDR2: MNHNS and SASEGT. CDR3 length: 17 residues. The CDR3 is CASSEGVAGGLQETQYF. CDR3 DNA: TGTGCCAGCAGTGAAGGGGTAGCGGGGGGACTCCAAGAGACCCAGTACTTC.

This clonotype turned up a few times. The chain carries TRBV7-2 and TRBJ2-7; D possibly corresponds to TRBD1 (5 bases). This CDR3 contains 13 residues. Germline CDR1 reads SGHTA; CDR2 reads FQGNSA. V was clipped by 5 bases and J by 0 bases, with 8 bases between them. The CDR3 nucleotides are TGTGCCAGCAGCCGTACAGGCTCCTACGAGCAGTACTTC. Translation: CASSRTGSYEQYF.

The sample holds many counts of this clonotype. The CDR3 region is CASTPMGVSSTEAFF. The CDR3 nucleotides are TGTGCCAGCACGCCCATGGGGGTAAGCTCTACTGAAGCTTTCTTT. The chain carries TRBV28 and TRBJ1-1; possibly TRBD1 for D (5 bases). This CDR3 has 15 amino acids. Germline V gene data show CDR1 as MDHEN and CDR2 as SYDVKM. V lost 7 bases to trimming and J lost 5 bases, with 20 bases between them.

CDR3: CASSLATIAGVRETQYF. The CDR3 nucleotides are TGTGCCAGCAGCTTAGCGACTATAGCGGGAGTTCGAGAGACCCAGTACTTC. The gene calls are TRBV7-9 and TRBJ2-5; 9 bases line up with TRBD2. V gave up 0 bases and J gave up 4 bases; unmatched junction bases: 9. In germline, CDR1 is SEHNR, CDR2 FQNEAQ (reference sequence). The CDR3 sequence is 17 residues long.

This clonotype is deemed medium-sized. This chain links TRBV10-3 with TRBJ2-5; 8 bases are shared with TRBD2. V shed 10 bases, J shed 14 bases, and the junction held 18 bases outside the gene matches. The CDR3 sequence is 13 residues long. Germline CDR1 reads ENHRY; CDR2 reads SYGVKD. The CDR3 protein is CATLSAGGTPVYF. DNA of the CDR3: TGTGCCACTCTTAGCGCGGGAGGAACCCCAGTTTACTTC.

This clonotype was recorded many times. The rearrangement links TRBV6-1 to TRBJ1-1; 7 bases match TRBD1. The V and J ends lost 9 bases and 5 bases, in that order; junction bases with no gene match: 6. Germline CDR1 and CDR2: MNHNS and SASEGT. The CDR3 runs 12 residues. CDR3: CASNQGVTEAFF. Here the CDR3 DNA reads TGTGCCAGTAACCAGGGGGTAACTGAAGCTTTCTTT.

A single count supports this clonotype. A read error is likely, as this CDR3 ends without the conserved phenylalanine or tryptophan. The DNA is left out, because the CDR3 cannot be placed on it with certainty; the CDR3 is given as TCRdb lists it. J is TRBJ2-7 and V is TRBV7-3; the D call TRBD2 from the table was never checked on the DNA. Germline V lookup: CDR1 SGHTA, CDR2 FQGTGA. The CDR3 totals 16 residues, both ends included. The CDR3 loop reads CASRLAGGNNEQFFGS.

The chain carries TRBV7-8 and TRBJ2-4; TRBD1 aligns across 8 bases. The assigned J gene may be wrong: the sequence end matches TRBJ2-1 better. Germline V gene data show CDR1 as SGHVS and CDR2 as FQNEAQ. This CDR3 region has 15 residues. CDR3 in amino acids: CASHESGGAYNEQFF. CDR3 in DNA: TGTGCCAGTCATGAATCAGGGGGCGCCTACAATGAGCAGTTCTTC.

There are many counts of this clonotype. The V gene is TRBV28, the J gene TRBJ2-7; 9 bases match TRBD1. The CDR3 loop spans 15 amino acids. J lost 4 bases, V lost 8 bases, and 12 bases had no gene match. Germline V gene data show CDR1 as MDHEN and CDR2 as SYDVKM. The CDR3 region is CASWGTGTGMYEQYF. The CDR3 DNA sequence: TGTGCCAGCTGGGGTACCGGGACAGGGATGTACGAGCAGTACTTC.